A single T cell receptor (beta chain) is shown here with its context. Its matching antigen is unknown. This record comes from a study of T cell responses to AZD1222 COVID-19 vaccine. Samples with a second dose at about 4 or about 12 weeks were pooled together. The repertoire was sequenced with immunoSEQ multiplex PCR; TCRdb's copy has only in-frame clones and lacks some. The sample has 150,000 or so clones; 80% to 95% are singletons. Overall study results and limits: The study identified only six AZD1222 recipients as seropositive at baseline.

Trimming at V came to 6 bases and at J to 5 bases, leaving 7 bases not matched to a gene. The CDR3 contains 14 residues. Germline CDR1 SNHLY, CDR2 FYNNEI. The chain combines TRBV2 with TRBJ1-2; 9 positions agree with TRBD1. This specimen was peripheral blood, taken 28 days after the second AZD1222 dose. The receptor's source is an adult who received the AZD1222 COVID-19 vaccine. CDR3 protein: CASSSGQGIYGYTF. DNA for the CDR3: TGTGCCAGCAGCTCCGGACAGGGGATATATGGCTACACCTTC.